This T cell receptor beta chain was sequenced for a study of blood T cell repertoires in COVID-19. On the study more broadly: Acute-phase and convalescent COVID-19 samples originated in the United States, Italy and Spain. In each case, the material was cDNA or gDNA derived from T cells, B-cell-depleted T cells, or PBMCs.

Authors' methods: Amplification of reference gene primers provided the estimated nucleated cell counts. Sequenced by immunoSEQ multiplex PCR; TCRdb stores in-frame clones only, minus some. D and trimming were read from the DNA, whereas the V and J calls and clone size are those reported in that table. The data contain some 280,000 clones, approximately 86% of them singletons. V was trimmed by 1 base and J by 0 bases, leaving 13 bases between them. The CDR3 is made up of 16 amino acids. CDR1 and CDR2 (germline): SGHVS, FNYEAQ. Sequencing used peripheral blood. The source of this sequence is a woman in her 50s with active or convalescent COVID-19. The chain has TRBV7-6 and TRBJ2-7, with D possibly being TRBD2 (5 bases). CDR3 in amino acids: CASSLGSGVSSYEQYF. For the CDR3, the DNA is TGTGCCAGCAGCTTAGGTTCCGGGGTGAGCTCCTACGAGCAGTACTTC.